What follows describes a single TCR beta chain. Its target is not known. This specimen belongs to a study of shared clonotypes between healthy human individuals. Measured with immunoSEQ multiplex PCR; TCRdb has only the in-frame clones, and not every one. Among more than 1.2 million clones listed, approximately 98.5% were seen once. The CDR3 has 15 residues. The V gene end was trimmed by 3 bases and the J gene end by 5 bases; junction bases not matched to a gene: 7. Germline CDR1 and CDR2: KGHSH and LQKENI. General study findings and limits: A handful of donors shared around 5.1% of their naive CD4 clonotypes. The expectation was that sequencing depth would affect clonotype sharing among donors.

Caucasian adults living in Nashville, Tennessee, provided all samples. The CD4+ fraction was divided into a CD45RA+ naive subset and a CD45RA-negative memory subset. Sample: naive CD4+ T cells sorted from blood. Regarding subset: CD45RA+ positively selected. This receptor was identified in a man younger than 40 in good health. The chain links TRBV18 to TRBJ2-3, with TRBD2 matching 8 bases. The CDR3 reads CASSPKTLAGDTQYF. DNA for the CDR3: TGTGCCAGCTCACCGAAAACCCTAGCGGGAGATACGCAGTATTTT.